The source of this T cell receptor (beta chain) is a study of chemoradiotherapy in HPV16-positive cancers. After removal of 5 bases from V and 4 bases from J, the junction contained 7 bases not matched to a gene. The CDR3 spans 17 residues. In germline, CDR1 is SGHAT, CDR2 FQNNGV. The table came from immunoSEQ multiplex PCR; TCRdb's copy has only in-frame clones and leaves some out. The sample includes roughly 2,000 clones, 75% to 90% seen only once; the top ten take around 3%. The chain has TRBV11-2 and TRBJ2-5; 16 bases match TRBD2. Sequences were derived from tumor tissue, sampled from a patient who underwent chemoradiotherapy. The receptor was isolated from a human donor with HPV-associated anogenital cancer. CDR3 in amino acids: CASSRGLAGGLRETQYF. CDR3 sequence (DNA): TGTGCCAGCAGCCGGGGACTAGCGGGAGGGCTAAGAGAGACCCAGTACTTC.